This T cell receptor (beta chain) was found in a study of radiation and T cells in renal cell carcinoma. Notes on the study in general: No pretreatment tumor biopsies were available for baseline clonotypes. Top tumor clonotypes rose in blood 2 weeks post-radiation, then contracted.

Germline V gene data show CDR1 as MDHEN and CDR2 as SYDVKM. V was cut by 1 base and J by 2 bases, with 5 bases left in between. CDR3 length: 13 amino acids. With regard to this clone: Antigen specificity is unknown.

Only in-frame clones appear in the TCRdb table, and some are missing; sequencing was by immunoSEQ multiplex PCR. The sample carries some 80,000 clones, approximately 83% recorded once. This sample's time point: blood 2 weeks post-SBRT. Documented treatment: 15 Gy SBRT to primary tumor, nephrectomy 4 weeks later. The chain joins TRBV28 to TRBJ2-5; unclear D gene. The sequenced sample was blood, obtained from a patient whose treatment included radiotherapy and nephrectomy. The clonotype originates from a woman between 45 and 60 years old with renal cell carcinoma. The CDR3 here is CASSLSRQETQYF. The CDR3 DNA sequence: TGTGCCAGCAGTTTATCGAGACAAGAGACCCAGTACTTC.